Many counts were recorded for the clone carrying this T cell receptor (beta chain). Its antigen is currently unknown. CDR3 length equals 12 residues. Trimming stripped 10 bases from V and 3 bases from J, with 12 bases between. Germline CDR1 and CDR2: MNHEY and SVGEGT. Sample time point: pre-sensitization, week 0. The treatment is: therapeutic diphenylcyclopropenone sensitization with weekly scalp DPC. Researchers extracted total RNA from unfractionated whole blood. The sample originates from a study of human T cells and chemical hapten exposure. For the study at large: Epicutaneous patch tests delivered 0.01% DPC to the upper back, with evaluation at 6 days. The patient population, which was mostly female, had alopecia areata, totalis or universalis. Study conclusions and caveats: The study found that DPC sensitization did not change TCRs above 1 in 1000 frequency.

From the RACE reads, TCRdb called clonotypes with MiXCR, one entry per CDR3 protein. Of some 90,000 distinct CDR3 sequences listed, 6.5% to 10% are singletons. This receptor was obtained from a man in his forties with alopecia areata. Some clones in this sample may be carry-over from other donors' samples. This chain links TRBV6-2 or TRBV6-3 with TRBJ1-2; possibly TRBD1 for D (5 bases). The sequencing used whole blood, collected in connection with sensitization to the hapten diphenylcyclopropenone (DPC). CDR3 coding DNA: TGTGCCACCTCGCCCAGGGACTATGGCTACACCTTC. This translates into CATSPRDYGYTF.